These T cell receptor beta chains were read from a single sample in a study of siplizumab effects on memory and regulatory T cells. Some clones are missing from TCRdb's copy, which holds only in-frame ones; the method was immunoSEQ multiplex PCR. The top ten hold 0.55% to 0.7% of the sample, which has more than 95,000 clones, more than 85% seen once. Sequencing input: Tregs sorted from blood. These receptors were obtained from a human donor in good health. Both conserved end residues are part of each CDR3. The D gene is left open where the match is weak.

NA,TRBV6-6,TRBJ1-4,CASSYPQGRLNEKLFF
NA,TRBV9,TRBJ2-2,CASSPLGGNTGELFF
NA,TRBV20-1,TRBJ1-2,CSASDRAGPTF
TRBD1,TRBV4-1,TRBJ2-5,CASSQDSGVTGTGRTQYF
NA,TRBV5-1,TRBJ2-7,CASSPGPGYEQYF
NA,TRBV6-6,TRBJ2-5,CASSYRQETQYF
NA,TRBV7-9,TRBJ2-1,CASSLAAGPGEQFF
TRBD1,TRBV7-8,TRBJ1-4,CASSLGTVNEKLFF
NA,TRBV7-9,TRBJ2-5,CASSMVPGETQYF
NA,TRBV18,TRBJ1-2,CASSPRDSYGYTF
NA,TRBV19,TRBJ1-2,CASNFAQGNYGYTF
NA,TRBV11-3,TRBJ2-5,CASTLSFETPQETQYF
NA,TRBV6-6,TRBJ2-3,CASRILGGPSDTQYF
NA,TRBV2,TRBJ1-1,CASTRGGRIAFF
TRBD2,TRBV5-6,TRBJ2-3,CASSLVSGGAADTQYF
NA,TRBV18,TRBJ1-2,CASSPTPHHGYTF
TRBD1,TRBV5-4,TRBJ1-2,CASSLALGQGGLGYTF